A single sample gave rise to the 22 T cell receptor beta chains below, sequenced in a study of response to subunit inactivated influenza vaccine. Each CDR3 protein is one row after TCRdb ran MiXCR on the RT-PCR reads. This table has about 780,000 distinct CDR3 sequences, less than 20% appearing once. The starting material was PBMCs from blood, obtained approximately 5 days after vaccination. Receptors were obtained from a man aged 45 to 65 who received an inactivated influenza vaccine.

This clonotype occurred a few times. The V call is TRBV4-3, the J call TRBJ2-6, with D unresolved. Trimming removed 1 base from V and 1 base from J, with 11 bases in between. Germline V gene sequence: CDR1 LGHNA, CDR2 YSLEER. This CDR3 has 17 residues. The CDR3 DNA sequence: TGCGCCAGCAGCCAAGGGCTTATGGGTTCTGGGGCCAACGTCCTGACTTTC. It codes for CASSQGLMGSGANVLTF.

The rearrangement joins TRBV9 to TRBJ2-3, with D uncertain. Germline V CDR1 and CDR2: SGDLS, YYNGEE. The CDR3 spans 15 residues. V lost 0 bases to trimming and J lost 2 bases, with 10 bases between them. Written as DNA, the CDR3 is TGTGCCAGCAGCGTAGCGTTCGGTATCACAGATACGCAGTATTTT. Its translation is CASSVAFGITDTQYF.

There are a few counts of this clonotype. The chain uses TRBV10-3 and TRBJ1-4, with D possibly being TRBD1 (5 bases). Germline-derived CDR1 and CDR2 are ENHRY and SYGVKD. The CDR3 has 13 residues. Trimming pared 8 bases from V and 8 bases from J, leaving 15 bases between. CDR3 protein: CAIGPGGREKLFF. CDR3 DNA sequence: TGTGCCATCGGCCCCGGGGGTCGGGAAAAACTGTTTTTT.

The J gene is TRBJ2-7, the V gene TRBV6-2 or TRBV6-3; D possibly corresponds to TRBD1 (5 bases). The CDR3 totals 13 residues. Germline CDR1 is MNHEY and CDR2 is SVGEGT. Trimming cost V 2 bases and J 4 bases, with 9 bases left between them. CDR3 sequence (DNA): TGTGCCAGCAGTTACGGCAGGGATTACGAGCAGTACTTC. Amino acids: CASSYGRDYEQYF.

The rearrangement joins TRBV4-3 to TRBJ2-7; TRBD1 might be the D (6 bases). Germline CDR1 and CDR2: LGHNA and YSLEER. The CDR3 is 19 amino acids. Trimming removed 1 base from V and 0 bases from J, with 22 bases in between. In DNA, the CDR3 is TGCGCCAGCAGCCAAGTGGGCTTTGACGGGACACCTGACTCCTACGAGCAGTACTTC. Protein sequence: CASSQVGFDGTPDSYEQYF.

The chain combines TRBV9 with TRBJ2-1; 9 nucleotides align to TRBD1. With V trimmed by 0 bases and J by 6 bases, 4 bases remained unmatched. This CDR3 spans 15 amino acids. Looked up from germline, CDR1 is SGDLS and CDR2 is YYNGEE. The CDR3 nucleotides read TGTGCCAGCAGCGTAGGGGGGACAGGGCTCAATGAGCAGTTCTTC. It codes for CASSVGGTGLNEQFF.

Ten or more counts support this clonotype. The chain carries TRBV5-1 and TRBJ2-2, with TRBD1 matching over 7 bases. The CDR3 consists of 15 residues. The V segment lost 4 bases and the J segment 1 base; nucleotides outside the gene matches: 4. Germline V lookup: CDR1 SGHRS, CDR2 YFSETQ. The CDR3 region is CASSPWTGNTGELFF. The CDR3 nucleotides are TGCGCCAGCAGCCCCTGGACAGGGAACACCGGGGAGCTGTTTTTT.

CDR3 DNA sequence: TGTGCCAGCAGTGTTCGGGGGGCGAACACCGGGGAGCTGTTTTTT. Encoded protein: CASSVRGANTGELFF. J is TRBJ2-2 and V is TRBV2, with 7 bases aligning to TRBD2. The CDR3 contains 15 residues. Trimming took 4 bases from V and 0 from J; bases not matched to a gene: 2. Per germline, CDR1 SNHLY and CDR2 FYNNEI. Combining the CDR3 with reference TRBV2 and TRBJ2-2 gives the whole variable domain EPEVTQTPSHQVTQMGQEVILRCVPISNHLYFYWYRQILGQKVEFLVSFYNNEISEKSEIFDDQFSVERPDGSNFTLKIRSTKLEDSAMYFCASSVRGANTGELFFGEGSRLTVL.

This clonotype was detected many times. This sequence joins TRBV10-3 and TRBJ2-3; the D is unclear. Trimming left V 4 bases short and J 4 bases short, with 18 bases between. Germline assignment: CDR1 ENHRY and CDR2 SYGVKD. This CDR3 has 16 residues. In DNA form, the CDR3 reads TGTGCCATCAGTGGAAATCCACCAGGAAGTGCAGATACGCAGTATTTT. It is translated as CAISGNPPGSADTQYF.

The chain recombines TRBV4-3 with TRBJ1-1; D remains ambiguous. Germline assignment: CDR1 LGHNA and CDR2 YSLEER. There are 14 residues in the CDR3. Trimming cost V 1 base and J 2 bases, with 8 bases left between them. The CDR3 reads CASSQGLANTEAFF. CDR3 nucleotides: TGCGCCAGCAGCCAAGGGCTGGCTAACACTGAAGCTTTCTTT.

This clonotype was observed a handful of times. The gene calls are TRBV4-1 and TRBJ2-7; TRBD2 matches at 11 bases. The CDR3 totals 14 residues. In germline, CDR1 is MGHRA, CDR2 YSYEKL. Unmatched junction bases numbered 6, after V lost 4 bases and J lost 7 bases. CDR3 loop: CASSLSGGAWEQYF. CDR3 in DNA: TGCGCCAGCAGCCTTAGCGGGGGGGCCTGGGAGCAGTACTTC.

This clonotype was picked up a small number of times. The chain joins TRBV6-2 or TRBV6-3 to TRBJ2-5; 10 nucleotides align to TRBD2. The CDR3 is made up of 17 amino acids. V dropped 7 bases and J dropped 2; count of bases not matched to a gene: 13. The germline CDR1 and CDR2 sequences are MNHEY and SVGEGT. In DNA, the CDR3 is TGTGCCAGCACCCCCGGGGGACTAGCGACCCGACAAGAGACCCAGTACTTC. Amino acids: CASTPGGLATRQETQYF.

This clonotype was observed a few times. The CDR3 loop reads CASGPGTGKNIQYF. The CDR3 DNA is TGTGCCAGCGGACCCGGGACAGGGAAAAACATTCAGTACTTC. V and J are TRBV12-3 or TRBV12-4 and TRBJ2-4; the match to TRBD1 covers 9 bases. The CDR3 has 14 residues. Trimming removed 8 bases from V and 4 bases from J; junction bases left unmatched: 6.

This clonotype was observed many times. The V gene is TRBV29-1, the J gene TRBJ2-2; TRBD2 matches at 7 bases. Trimming at V came to 7 bases and at J to 2 bases, leaving 10 bases not matched to a gene. The CDR3 covers 15 residues. Germline CDR1 and CDR2: SQVTM and ANQGSEA. The CDR3 loop is CSALPSGHNTGELFF. The CDR3 region has the DNA TGCAGCGCACTGCCTAGCGGACATAACACCGGGGAGCTGTTTTTT.

The table lists this clonotype with a few counts. The chain has TRBV20-1 and TRBJ2-5; 9 bases fit TRBD2. The CDR3 has 16 amino acids. Per the germline V gene, CDR1 is DFQATT and CDR2 is SNEGSKA (reference sequence). V shed 5 bases and J 4 bases; nucleotides not matched to a gene: 14. CDR3 loop: CSAAGSGGINPETQYF. The CDR3 nucleotides read TGCAGTGCTGCCGGAAGCGGGGGGATAAATCCAGAGACCCAGTACTTC.

The chain joins TRBV7-2 to TRBJ2-1; perhaps TRBD2 as D (5 bases). From germline, CDR1 is SGHTA and CDR2 FQGNSA. The CDR3 is 13 amino acids. V lost 2 bases and J 8 bases, leaving 10 bases between the germline ends. DNA of the CDR3: TGTGCCAGCAGCTTAACTAGGAGCGATGAGCAGTTCTTC. This sequence encodes CASSLTRSDEQFF.

This clonotype showed up just once. The chain employs TRBV6-1 and TRBJ2-3, with 8 nucleotides matching TRBD1. J lost 5 bases, V lost 5 bases, and 6 bases had no gene match. Germline CDR1 reads MNHNS; CDR2 reads SASEGT. The CDR3 is 14 amino acids. The DNA for the CDR3 is TGTGCCAGCAGTCGACAGGGGTTGGTAGATACGCAGTATTTT. This translates into CASSRQGLVDTQYF.

This sequence joins TRBV12-3 or TRBV12-4 and TRBJ1-5, with 8 bases lining up with TRBD1. This CDR3 contains 14 residues. Germline trimming cut 6 bases from V and 7 bases from J; bases unmatched to any gene: 8. The CDR3 here is CASSSGQVTQPQHF. In DNA form, the CDR3 reads TGTGCCAGCAGCTCGGGACAGGTGACACAGCCCCAGCATTTT.

The CDR3 coding sequence is TGTGCCAGCAGCTCACGGGACATCCCCACCGGGGAGCTGTTTTTT. It codes for CASSSRDIPTGELFF. The rearrangement links TRBV9 to TRBJ2-2; D might be TRBD1 (6 bases). CDR3 length equals 15 residues. Trimming removed 4 bases from V and 4 bases from J, with 14 bases in between. Germline assignment: CDR1 SGDLS and CDR2 YYNGEE. The full variable domain, with the rest looked up from reference TRBV9 and TRBJ2-2, is DSGVTQTPKHLITATGQRVTLRCSPRSGDLSVYWYQQSLDQGLQFLIQYYNGEERAKGNILERFSAQQFPDLHSELNLSSLELGDSALYFCASSSRDIPTGELFFGEGSRLTVL.

In this sample, this clonotype turned up a few times. V gene TRBV6-1 combines with J gene TRBJ1-1; D gene unclear. CDR3 size: 15 residues. The germline gives CDR1 MNHNS, CDR2 SASEGT. The germline V and J ends were trimmed by 8 bases and 0 bases, with 16 bases remaining between them. CDR3 in amino acids: CASSPGGTMNTEAFF. In nucleotides, the CDR3 is TGTGCCAGCTCCCCCGGCGGTACCATGAACACTGAAGCTTTCTTT.

V gene TRBV20-1 combines with J gene TRBJ1-2; D perhaps matches TRBD1 (5 bases). Germline lookup yields CDR1 DFQATT and CDR2 SNEGSKA (reference sequence). The CDR3 contains 13 residues. The V gene lost 4 bases and the J gene lost 4 bases, with 13 bases spanning the gap. CDR3 in DNA: TGCAGTGCTAAAGGCGGGGGTACCTATGGCTACACCTTC. Translation gives CSAKGGGTYGYTF.

The chain joins TRBV10-3 to TRBJ2-1; 9 positions agree with TRBD1. V shed 11 bases, J shed 7 bases, and the junction held 9 bases outside the gene matches. The CDR3 totals 13 residues. Per germline, CDR1 ENHRY and CDR2 SYGVKD. The CDR3 loop is CALGGQGGNEQFF. In nucleotides, the CDR3 is TGTGCCCTCGGGGGACAGGGTGGGAATGAGCAGTTCTTC.